Each of the 5 T cell receptor beta chains below was sequenced from the same sample in a study of T cell repertoires in cytomegalovirus infection. Each CDR3 protein is one row after TCRdb ran MiXCR on the reads. This table has around 750,000 distinct CDR3 sequences, about 30% appearing once. These TCRs' antigens remain unknown. This material consisted of cultured CD8+ T cells from PBMCs, taken from culture after CMV antigen stimulation. The source is a human donor in good health (CMV status not recorded). Some clones in this sample may be carry-over from other donors' samples.

V usage is TRBV6-1 and J usage is TRBJ1-1; D is undetermined. CDR3 length equals 13 residues. Trimming left V 2 bases short and J 5 bases short, with 9 bases between. The germline gives CDR1 MNHNS, CDR2 SASEGT. The CDR3 DNA is TGTGCCAGCAGTGAAAGTTTAGGGACTGAAGCTTTCTTT. Its translation is CASSESLGTEAFF.

This clonotype was seen a handful of times. The chain couples TRBV12-3 or TRBV12-4 to TRBJ2-6, with 7 bases identical to TRBD1. V gave up 6 bases and J gave up 1 base; unmatched junction bases: 21. CDR3 length: 21 residues. The CDR3 sequence: CASSPGQKFSHYASGANVLTF. The DNA of the CDR3 is TGTGCCAGCAGCCCGGGACAGAAGTTTTCACATTACGCTTCTGGGGCCAACGTCCTGACTTTC.

This clonotype was detected only a few times. V usage is TRBV6-1 and J usage is TRBJ2-1, with D maybe TRBD1 (5 bases). The V gene lost 7 bases and the J gene lost 8 bases, with 24 bases spanning the gap. CDR1 MNHNS and CDR2 SASEGT come from the germline V gene. The CDR3 covers 16 residues. CDR3 sequence: CASTPMETVRMDEQFF. The CDR3 coding sequence is TGTGCCAGCACCCCCATGGAGACAGTTAGAATGGATGAGCAGTTCTTC.

This chain uses TRBV7-6 with TRBJ1-5, with 7 bases lining up with TRBD1. CDR3 length: 16 amino acids. V lost 5 bases, J lost 2 bases, and 9 bases stayed unmatched. Germline V gene lookup returns CDR1 SGHVS and CDR2 FNYEAQ. The CDR3 protein is CASSPRGRGGNQPQHF. The CDR3 nucleotides read TGTGCCAGCAGCCCGAGGGGGCGCGGCGGCAATCAGCCCCAGCATTTT.

This clonotype was seen a handful of times. The V and J genes are TRBV12-3 or TRBV12-4 and TRBJ1-1; 9 bases are shared with TRBD1. There are 19 residues in the CDR3. Unmatched junction bases numbered 17, after V lost 5 bases and J lost 1 base. The CDR3 loop is CASSPPTDRGWSPNTEAFF. DNA for the CDR3: TGTGCCAGCAGTCCCCCAACCGACAGGGGGTGGTCTCCGAACACTGAAGCTTTCTTT.